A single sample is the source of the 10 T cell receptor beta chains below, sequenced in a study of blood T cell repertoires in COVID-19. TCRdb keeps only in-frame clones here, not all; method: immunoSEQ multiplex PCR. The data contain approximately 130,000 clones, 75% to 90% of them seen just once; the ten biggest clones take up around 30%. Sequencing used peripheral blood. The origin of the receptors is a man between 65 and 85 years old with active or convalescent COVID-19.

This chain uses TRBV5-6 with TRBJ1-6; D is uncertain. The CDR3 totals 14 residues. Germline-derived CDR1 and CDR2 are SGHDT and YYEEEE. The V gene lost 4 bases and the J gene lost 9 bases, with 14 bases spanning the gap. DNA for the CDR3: TGTGCCAGCAGCCTTCGGGTAGGTCCTTCACCCCTCCACTTT. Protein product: CASSLRVGPSPLHF.

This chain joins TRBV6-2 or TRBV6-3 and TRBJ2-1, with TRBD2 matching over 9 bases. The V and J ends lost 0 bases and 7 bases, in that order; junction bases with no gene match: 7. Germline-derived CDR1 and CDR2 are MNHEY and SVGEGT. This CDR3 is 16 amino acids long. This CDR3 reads CASSYSRTSVRNEQFF. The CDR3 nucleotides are TGTGCCAGCAGTTACTCGAGGACTAGCGTCCGTAATGAGCAGTTCTTC.

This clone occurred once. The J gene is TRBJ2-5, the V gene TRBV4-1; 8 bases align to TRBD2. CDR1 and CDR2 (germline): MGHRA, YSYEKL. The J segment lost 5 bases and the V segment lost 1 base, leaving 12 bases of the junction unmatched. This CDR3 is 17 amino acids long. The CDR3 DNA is TGCGCCAGCAGCCAAGCGGGCCAGGCGGGAGGTCTGGAGACCCAGTACTTC. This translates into CASSQAGQAGGLETQYF.

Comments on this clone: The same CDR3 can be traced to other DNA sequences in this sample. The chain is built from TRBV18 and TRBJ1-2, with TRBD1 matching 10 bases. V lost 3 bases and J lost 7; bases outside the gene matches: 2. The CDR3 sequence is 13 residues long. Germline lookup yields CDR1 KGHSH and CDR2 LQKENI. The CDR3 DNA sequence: TGTGCCAGCTCACCTGGACAGGGGGTTGGCTACACCTTC. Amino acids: CASSPGQGVGYTF.

The CDR3 DNA reads as TGTGCCAGCACAAGGACTAGCGACCGCACAGATACGCAGTATTTT. Translating gives CASTRTSDRTDTQYF. The V gene is TRBV6-5, the J gene TRBJ2-3; 9 bases line up with TRBD2. CDR1 and CDR2 (germline): MNHEY, SVGAGI. The CDR3 is 15 residues long. The J segment lost 1 base and the V segment lost 7 bases, leaving 6 bases of the junction unmatched.

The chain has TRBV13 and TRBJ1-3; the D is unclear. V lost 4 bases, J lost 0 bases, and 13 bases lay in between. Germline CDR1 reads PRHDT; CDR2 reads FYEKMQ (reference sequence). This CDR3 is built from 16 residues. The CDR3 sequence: CASSSAGKSSGNTIYF. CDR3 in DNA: TGTGCCAGCAGCTCCGCGGGGAAGAGCTCTGGAAACACCATATATTTT.

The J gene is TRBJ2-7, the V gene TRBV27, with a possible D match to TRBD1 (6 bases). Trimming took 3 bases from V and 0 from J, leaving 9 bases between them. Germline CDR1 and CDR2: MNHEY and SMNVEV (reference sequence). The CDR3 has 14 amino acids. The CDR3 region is CASSFRTASYEQYF. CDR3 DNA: TGTGCCAGCAGTTTTCGGACAGCCTCCTACGAGCAGTACTTC.

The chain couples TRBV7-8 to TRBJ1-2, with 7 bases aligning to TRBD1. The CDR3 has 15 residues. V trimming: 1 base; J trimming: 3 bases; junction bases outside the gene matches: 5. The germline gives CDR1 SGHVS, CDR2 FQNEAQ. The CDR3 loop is CASSLETGPHYGYTF. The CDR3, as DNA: TGTGCCAGCAGCTTAGAGACAGGGCCCCACTATGGCTACACCTTC.

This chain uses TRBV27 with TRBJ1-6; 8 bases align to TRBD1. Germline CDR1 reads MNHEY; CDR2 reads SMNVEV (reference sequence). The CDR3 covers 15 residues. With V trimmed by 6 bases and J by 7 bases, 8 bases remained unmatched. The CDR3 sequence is CASSRPDRGNSPLHF. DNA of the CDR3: TGTGCCAGCAGCCGACCTGACAGGGGCAATTCACCCCTCCACTTT.

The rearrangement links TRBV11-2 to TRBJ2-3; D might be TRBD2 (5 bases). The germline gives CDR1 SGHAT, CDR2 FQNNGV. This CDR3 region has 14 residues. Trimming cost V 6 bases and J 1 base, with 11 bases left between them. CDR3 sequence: CASSRGSRTDTQYF. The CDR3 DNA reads TGTGCCAGCAGTCGAGGGTCCCGCACAGATACGCAGTATTTT.